The 13 T cell receptor beta chains in this list originate from one sample, sequenced in a study of T-cell reconstitution after alpha-beta-depleted transplantation in children. A library of TCRbeta sequences, prepared with unique molecular identifiers, was generated. TCRdb processed the PCR reads anew with MiXCR; each CDR3 protein has one entry. This table holds 150,000 to 250,000 distinct CDR3 sequences, roughly 6% found once. The sample in question was PBMCs, obtained before TCRalphabeta/CD19-depleted stem cell transplant. These receptors all come from a girl under two years old with combined immunodeficiency, due to receive a stem cell transplant.

The CDR3, as DNA: TGTGCCTGCTGTTTGAATCTTTGGGACACCAACACTGAAGCTTTCTTT. Residues: CACCLNLWDTNTEAFF. The chain is built from TRBV2 and TRBJ1-1; tentatively, D is TRBD1 (6 bases). The CDR3 has 16 residues. V was trimmed by 11 bases and J by 2 bases, leaving 24 bases between them. Per germline, CDR1 SNHLY and CDR2 FYNNEI.

A word on this clonotype: Likely a read error: the CDR3 ends without its conserved phenylalanine or tryptophan. The CDR3 nucleotides are TGTGCCAGCAGCTCGGGGCCGAACAGCGGGGAGCTGTTTTGT. This codes for CASSSGPNSGELFC. The V gene is TRBV5-4, the J gene TRBJ2-2; D assignment may be TRBD1 or TRBD2 (5 bases each). The CDR3 is 14 residues long. CDR1 SGHNT and CDR2 YYREEE come from the germline V gene (reference sequence).

This clonotype has a handful of counts. The CDR3 is CASSLGGGEQETQYF. The DNA for the CDR3 is TGTGCCAGCAGTTTAGGTGGGGGGGAACAAGAGACCCAGTACTTC. The V call is TRBV12-3 or TRBV12-4, the J call TRBJ2-5, with 7 positions matching TRBD2. The V and J ends lost 1 base and 2 bases, in that order; junction bases with no gene match: 4. This CDR3 spans 15 amino acids.

This clonotype was found many times. The chain recombines TRBV20-1 with TRBJ2-1; 12 bases fit TRBD2. Trimming removed 3 bases from V and 3 bases from J; junction bases left unmatched: 6. The CDR3 runs 16 residues. Germline V gives CDR1 DFQATT, CDR2 SNEGSKA (reference sequence). The DNA of the CDR3 is TGCAGTGCTAGGCCACTAGCGGGAGGACTCTACAATGAGCAGTTCTTC. This translates into CSARPLAGGLYNEQFF.

Worth noting for this clonotype: A much larger clone sits a single nucleotide away, making a read error possible. The J gene is TRBJ1-1, the V gene TRBV5-1; no definite D call. The CDR3 consists of 13 residues. Germline assignment: CDR1 SGHRS and CDR2 YFSETQ. V dropped 0 bases and J dropped 4 bases, with 7 bases sitting between them. CDR3 bases: TGCGCCAGCAGCTTGGATCTAGGCACTGAAGCTTTCTTT. This gives the protein CASSLDLGTEAFF.

This clonotype was counted many times. The chain recombines TRBV28 with TRBJ2-1, with D maybe TRBD1 (6 bases). The V end was cut by 5 bases, the J end by 2 bases, with 13 bases between. The germline V gene has CDR1 MDHEN and CDR2 SYDVKM. This CDR3 contains 15 residues. As DNA, the CDR3 is TGTGCCAGCAGTCCGGACAGCGGTCCCTACAATGAGCAGTTCTTC. The encoded protein is CASSPDSGPYNEQFF.

This clonotype was found many times. The CDR3 DNA follows: TGTGCCAGCAGTATGGACAGGGACCAGCCCCAGCATTTT. It yields the protein CASSMDRDQPQHF. J is TRBJ1-5 and V is TRBV6-4; 8 nucleotides align to TRBD1. V gave up 5 bases and J gave up 7 bases; unmatched junction bases: 4. The germline V gene has CDR1 MRHNA and CDR2 SNTAGT. The CDR3 loop spans 13 amino acids.

Ten or more counts support this clonotype. J is TRBJ2-6 and V is TRBV2, with D possibly TRBD1 on 6 matching bases. Trimming cost V 9 bases and J 2 bases, with 11 bases left between them. Per the germline V gene, CDR1 is SNHLY and CDR2 is FYNNEI. The CDR3 is 14 residues long. CDR3: CARLQGTGANVLTF. CDR3 nucleotides: TGTGCCAGATTACAGGGTACTGGGGCCAACGTCCTGACTTTC.

This clonotype was counted many times. This sequence joins TRBV12-3 or TRBV12-4 and TRBJ2-7; 11 nucleotides agree with TRBD2. Germline trimming cut 3 bases from V and 4 bases from J; bases unmatched to any gene: 2. This CDR3 spans 14 amino acids. DNA of the CDR3: TGTGCCAGCAGTTTCACTAGCGGGAGATACGAGCAGTACTTC. Translating it yields CASSFTSGRYEQYF.

For the CDR3, the DNA is TGTGCCAGCAGCTCCTCGGGACAGGGTTACAATGAGCAGTTCTTC. Translation: CASSSSGQGYNEQFF. The J gene is TRBJ2-1, the V gene TRBV5-5; 9 positions match TRBD1. This CDR3 is built from 15 residues. The germline CDR1 and CDR2 sequences are SGHKS and YYEKEE (reference sequence). The ends lost 3 bases at V and 4 bases at J; junction bases unmatched: 5.

This clonotype showed up many times. The CDR3 loop reads CASSPGFEAFF. In nucleotides, the CDR3 is TGTGCCAGCAGCCCTGGGTTTGAAGCTTTCTTT. The rearrangement joins TRBV25-1 to TRBJ1-1; D is unresolved. This CDR3 region has 11 residues. V was clipped by 6 bases and J by 7 bases, with 9 bases between them. From germline, CDR1 is MGHDK and CDR2 SYGVNS.

This clonotype was counted at least ten times. The junction does not match germline at one end; this may be a read error. The rearrangement uses TRBV5-1 and TRBJ2-1, with a possible D match to TRBD2 (5 bases). The CDR3 loop spans 16 amino acids. CDR1 SGHRS and CDR2 YFSETQ come from the germline V gene. CDR3 protein: CASSLLGGPSNNEQFF. CDR3 in DNA: TGCGCCAGCAGCTTGTTGGGCGGGCCCTCCAACAATGAGCAGTTCTTC.

V is TRBV6-1 and J is TRBJ1-3; D unclear. Trimming shortened V by 2 bases and J by 0 bases, and 14 bases separated the two germline ends. There are 17 residues in the CDR3. Germline V gives CDR1 MNHNS, CDR2 SASEGT. The CDR3 sequence: CASSEFMGPNSGNTIYF. For the CDR3, the DNA is TGTGCCAGCAGTGAATTCATGGGCCCCAACTCTGGAAACACCATATATTTT.